This T cell receptor (beta chain) comes out of a study of blood T cells in healthy people across ages. The second PCR ran roughly 6 to 11 cycles with a sample-barcoded 5' primer and J-beta primers. TCRdb called the 5' RACE reads again in MiXCR, with one record for every CDR3 protein. Of 700,000 to 900,000 distinct CDR3 sequences in the sample, roughly 24% were seen once. Separately, the same data were catalogued under a study of T cells of mothers and their children.

The sample comprised blood. The receptor was isolated from a boy between 10 and 17 years old in good health.

CDR3 amino acids: CATSDPRGIGGGRNEQFF. In DNA form, the CDR3 reads TGTGCCACCAGTGATCCCCGGGGAATTGGCGGGGGCCGCAATGAGCAGTTCTTC. V gene TRBV24-1 combines with J gene TRBJ2-1, with D perhaps TRBD2 (7 bases). The CDR3 is 18 amino acids. CDR1 KGHDR and CDR2 SFDVKD come from the germline V gene. V gave up 3 bases and J gave up 6 bases, with 23 bases separating them.